This is a list of T cell receptor beta chains from one sample in a study of PD-1 blockade in classical Hodgkin lymphoma. The data were produced by immunoSEQ multiplex PCR, yet TCRdb's version contains in-frame clones alone and is incomplete. Found here are almost 100,000 clones, roughly 92% of them singletons; the top ten hold less than 3%. Material: peripheral blood mononuclear cells (PBMCs), obtained at baseline. These receptors were obtained from a human donor with classical Hodgkin lymphoma. Both conserved end residues are part of each CDR3. The D gene is left open where the match is weak. For some rows the clone size is stated as once, few or many, or as a class when expanded; others skip it.

cdr3_length d_call clone_size j_call v_call cdr3_nt cdr3_aa
17 TRBD2 - TRBJ2-1 TRBV19 TGTGCCAGTAGTATTGGGTCTGGCGGGAGGATTAGTCATGAGCAGTTCTTC CASSIGSGGRISHEQFF
15 TRBD2 - TRBJ2-5 TRBV6-6 TGTGCCAGCAGTCACCAAGGGGAGGGCCGAGAGACCCAGTACTTC CASSHQGEGRETQYF
14 - - TRBJ2-5 TRBV7-7 TGTGCCAGCAGCTATCCGGGAGTCCAAGAGACCCAGTACTTC CASSYPGVQETQYF
12 - - TRBJ1-3 TRBV30 TGTGCCTGGAGAGGCTCTGGAAACACCATATATTTT CAWRGSGNTIYF
16 TRBD2 - TRBJ2-1 TRBV4-1 TGCGCCAGCAGCCGGGCAGGTGATAGCGGGAGCAATGAGCAGTTCTTC CASSRAGDSGSNEQFF
13 - - TRBJ2-7 TRBV7-8 TGTGCCAGCAGCTTGGACAAGCGGTACGAGCAGTACTTC CASSLDKRYEQYF
12 - - TRBJ2-1 TRBV6-1 TGTGCCAGCAGTGCCGAGTACAATGAGCAGTTCTTC CASSAEYNEQFF
14 TRBD1 few TRBJ2-4 TRBV27 TGTGCCACCAACTTTACGACAGGGGGAAACATTCAGTACTTC CATNFTTGGNIQYF
15 - - TRBJ2-1 TRBV7-7 TGTGCTAGCAGCTTAGGAGGTGGACTCTACAATGAGCAGTTCTTC CASSLGGGLYNEQFF
13 - - TRBJ2-3 TRBV19 TGTGCCAGTAGTAACCAGCGCACAGATACGCAGTATTTT CASSNQRTDTQYF
15 - - TRBJ1-4 TRBV18 TGTGCCAGCTCACCACTGAGACAGGTTAATGAAAAACTGTTTTTT CASSPLRQVNEKLFF
12 - - TRBJ2-7 TRBV7-2 TGTGCCAGCAGCTCCGTAGGGCACGAGCAGTACTTC CASSSVGHEQYF
13 - - TRBJ1-2 TRBV30 TGTGCCTGGACCGAGACTGTGCTCTATGGCTACACCTTC CAWTETVLYGYTF
13 TRBD1 - TRBJ2-5 TRBV28 TGTGCCAGCAGTGTGACAGGGATCGAGACCCAGTACTTC CASSVTGIETQYF
13 - - TRBJ1-2 TRBV27 TGTGCCAGCAGACTCGGATACGGGGATGGCTACACCTTC CASRLGYGDGYTF
15 - - TRBJ2-6 TRBV5-1 TGCGCCAGCAGCTTAGACAGCTCTGGGGCCAACGTCCTGACTTTC CASSLDSSGANVLTF
15 - - TRBJ1-2 TRBV2 TGTGCCAGCAGTGAATTGGGGGCCCCGAACTATGGCTACACCTTC CASSELGAPNYGYTF